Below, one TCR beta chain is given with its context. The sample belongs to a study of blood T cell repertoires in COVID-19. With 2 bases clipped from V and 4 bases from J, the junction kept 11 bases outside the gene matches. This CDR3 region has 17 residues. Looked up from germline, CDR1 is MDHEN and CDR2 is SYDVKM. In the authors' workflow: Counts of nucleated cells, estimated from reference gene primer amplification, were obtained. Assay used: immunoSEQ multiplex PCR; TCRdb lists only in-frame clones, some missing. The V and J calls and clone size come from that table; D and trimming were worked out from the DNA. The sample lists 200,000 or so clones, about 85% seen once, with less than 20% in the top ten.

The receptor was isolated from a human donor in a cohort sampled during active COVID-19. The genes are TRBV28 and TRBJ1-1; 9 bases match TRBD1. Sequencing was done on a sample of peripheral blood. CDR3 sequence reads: CASSLPPDRGFGTEAFF. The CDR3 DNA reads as TGTGCCAGCAGTTTACCTCCGGACAGGGGTTTCGGCACTGAAGCTTTCTTT.